This section outlines one T cell receptor (beta chain) sequence together with its context. These data originate in a study of blood T cell repertoires in COVID-19. Across the whole study: COVID-19 samples collected from the United States, Italy and Spain covered acute and convalescent phases.

From germline, CDR1 is WNHNN and CDR2 SYGVQD (reference sequence). The CDR3 is made up of 14 amino acids. V lost 6 bases and J lost 3, with 13 bases in between. Assay used: immunoSEQ multiplex PCR; TCRdb lists only in-frame clones, some missing. The table records 90,000 to 130,000 clones, 65% to 85% of them present only once. The source of this sequence is an older woman with acute or convalescent COVID-19. Sequencing was performed on peripheral blood. The chain couples TRBV10-1 to TRBJ2-3; a possible D gene is TRBD2 (6 bases). The CDR3 here is CASSRRAGTDTQYF. DNA for the CDR3: TGCGCCAGCAGCCGGAGGGCCGGAACAGATACGCAGTATTTT.